These 31 T cell receptor beta chains were sequenced from one sample in a study of T-cell memory formation after mild COVID-19. TCRdb reprocessed the 5' RACE reads via MiXCR and lists one record per CDR3 protein. The sample contains over 350,000 distinct CDR3 sequences, 16% of which appear only once. Source material: PBMCs or a T cell subset sorted from them (not recorded which). Receptor source: a man aged 18 to 30 who had mild COVID-19 (a few samples of this study predate the infection). Cell type and time point are not known.

This clonotype was found many times. The chain employs TRBV6-5 and TRBJ1-5; D is unresolved. CDR1 and CDR2 from the germline V gene are MNHEY and SVGAGI. This CDR3 comprises 13 residues. V was pared by 4 bases and J by 7 bases, with 11 bases between. This chain's CDR3 is CASSSGVRQPQHF. The DNA of the CDR3 is TGTGCCAGCAGTTCCGGAGTTAGGCAGCCCCAGCATTTT.

This clonotype has ten or more counts. The chain has TRBV5-1 and TRBJ2-5; D is unclear. CDR1 is SGHRS and CDR2 is YFSETQ in the germline V gene. The V end was cut by 2 bases, the J end by 2 bases, with 7 bases between. This CDR3 has 13 residues. CDR3 protein: CASSFLGQETQYF. The CDR3 DNA sequence: TGCGCCAGCAGCTTCCTAGGGCAAGAGACCCAGTACTTC.

The chain combines TRBV27 with TRBJ1-5; D gene unclear. CDR1 is MNHEY and CDR2 is SMNVEV in the germline V gene (reference sequence). The CDR3 sequence is 13 residues long. Trimming pared 5 bases from V and 7 bases from J, leaving 12 bases between. The CDR3 DNA is TGTGCCAGCAGTCTTACAGAATCCCAGCCCCAGCATTTT. This translates into CASSLTESQPQHF.

This clonotype was seen a few times. This chain uses TRBV2 with TRBJ1-1, with no clear D. Germline CDR1 SNHLY, CDR2 FYNNEI. This CDR3 contains 11 residues. The V end was cut by 10 bases, the J end by 6 bases, with 12 bases between. CDR3 protein: CATQLSAEAFF. The DNA of the CDR3 is TGTGCCACCCAGTTATCGGCTGAAGCTTTCTTT. The full variable domain, completed using reference TRBV2 and TRBJ1-1, is EPEVTQTPSHQVTQMGQEVILRCVPISNHLYFYWYRQILGQKVEFLVSFYNNEISEKSEIFDDQFSVERPDGSNFTLKIRSTKLEDSAMYFCATQLSAEAFFGQGTRLTVV.

This clonotype was observed a handful of times. The rearrangement joins TRBV29-1 to TRBJ1-2; D ambiguous. Trimming removed 7 bases at V and 8 bases at J, with 20 bases between. CDR3 length: 13 amino acids. CDR1 is SQVTM, CDR2 ANQGSEA, per germline. The CDR3 nucleotides read TGCAGCGCTTACCCCCATCGAGGCGGCGGCTACACCTTC. It specifies CSAYPHRGGGYTF. The entire variable domain, with the rest obtained from reference TRBV29-1 and TRBJ1-2, is as follows: SAVISQKPSRDICQRGTSLTIQCQVDSQVTMMFWYRQQPGQSLTLIATANQGSEATYESGFVIDKFPISRPNLTFSTLTVSNMSPEDSSIYLCSAYPHRGGGYTFGSGTRLTVV.

The chain employs TRBV6-6 and TRBJ2-2; D is ambiguous. The CDR3 has 13 amino acids. Germline assignment: CDR1 MNHNY and CDR2 SVGAGI (reference sequence). The ends were cut back, 7 bases at V and 3 bases at J, with 9 bases in the middle. The CDR3 is CASNQRDTGELFF. The CDR3 bases are TGTGCCAGCAATCAACGGGACACCGGGGAGCTGTTTTTT.

Ten or more counts support this clonotype. V usage is TRBV6-2 or TRBV6-3 and J usage is TRBJ2-5; no clear D. CDR1 is MNHEY, CDR2 SVGEGT, per germline. There are 14 residues in the CDR3. Trimming removed 9 bases from V and 4 bases from J, with 18 bases in between. The CDR3 DNA reads as TGTGCCAGTACTTCGACACATTTCGGAGAGACCCAGTACTTC. This sequence encodes CASTSTHFGETQYF.

This clonotype was picked up a small number of times. The gene calls are TRBV5-1 and TRBJ2-1; possibly TRBD2 for D (6 bases). Germline V gene sequence: CDR1 SGHRS, CDR2 YFSETQ. The CDR3 loop spans 15 amino acids. V lost 4 bases to trimming and J lost 6 bases, with 17 bases between them. Written as DNA, the CDR3 is TGCGCCAGCAGCCCCATGGGGGACTTTACCAATGAGCAGTTCTTC. Translation: CASSPMGDFTNEQFF.

This clonotype has only a few counts. This rearrangement joins TRBV7-2 to TRBJ2-1, with 8 bases that match TRBD1. Germline CDR1 reads SGHTA; CDR2 reads FQGNSA. This CDR3 comprises 15 residues. V lost 7 bases and J lost 7; bases outside the gene matches: 12. In DNA, the CDR3 is TGTGCCAGCACCGAGGCCCCAGGGGGCAGGAATGAGCAGTTCTTC. Protein sequence: CASTEAPGGRNEQFF.

V gene TRBV14 combines with J gene TRBJ2-2; 10 positions agree with TRBD1. This CDR3 spans 15 amino acids. The V segment lost 5 bases and the J segment 3 bases; nucleotides outside the gene matches: 3. Per the germline V gene, CDR1 is SGHDN and CDR2 is FVKESK. Here the CDR3 DNA reads TGTGCCAGCAGCAGGACAGGGGGGTACACCGGGGAGCTGTTTTTT. Translation: CASSRTGGYTGELFF.

The chain uses TRBV12-3 or TRBV12-4 and TRBJ2-6; D unclear. V lost 7 bases and J lost 0, with 7 bases in between. CDR3 length: 14 amino acids. The CDR3 sequence: CASMRTSGANVLTF. The CDR3 DNA follows: TGTGCCAGCATGAGAACCTCTGGGGCCAACGTCCTGACTTTC.

This clonotype was picked up a small number of times. This chain uses TRBV4-1 with TRBJ2-1, with D maybe TRBD1 (5 bases). Germline V gene sequence: CDR1 MGHRA, CDR2 YSYEKL. The CDR3 contains 15 residues. V lost 6 bases and J lost 2, with 14 bases in between. CDR3: CASSQPGSPYNEQFF. CDR3 in DNA: TGCGCCAGCAGTCAGCCAGGGTCCCCCTACAATGAGCAGTTCTTC.

This chain joins TRBV7-3 and TRBJ2-1, with TRBD2 matching 10 bases. Losses at the gene ends were 4 bases for V and 8 bases for J; bases not matched to a gene: 5. The germline V gene has CDR1 SGHTA and CDR2 FQGTGA. The CDR3 spans 14 residues. The CDR3 protein is CASSSQRGGDEQFF. The CDR3 nucleotides are TGTGCCAGCAGCTCCCAGCGGGGGGGCGATGAGCAGTTCTTC.

There are a few counts of this clonotype. The CDR3 loop is CASSGAGQGNTEAFF. Here the CDR3 DNA reads TGTGCCAGCAGTGGTGCGGGACAGGGAAACACTGAAGCTTTCTTT. The chain couples TRBV25-1 to TRBJ1-1; 9 nucleotides agree with TRBD1. Germline V gene sequence: CDR1 MGHDK, CDR2 SYGVNS. The length of the CDR3 is 15 residues. With 4 bases clipped from V and 2 bases from J, the junction kept 5 bases outside the gene matches.

V gene TRBV6-2 or TRBV6-3 combines with J gene TRBJ2-2; 12 bases align to TRBD1. This CDR3 spans 17 amino acids. Germline values: CDR1 MNHEY, CDR2 SVGEGT. The V gene end was trimmed by 4 bases and the J gene end by 3 bases; junction bases not matched to a gene: 6. CDR3 nucleotides: TGTGCCAGCAGTTTCCCGGGACAGGGGGCTTACACCGGGGAGCTGTTTTTT. This gives the protein CASSFPGQGAYTGELFF.

The J gene is TRBJ2-1, the V gene TRBV7-6, with 8 bases lining up with TRBD1. The CDR3 contains 14 residues. V lost 3 bases, J lost 6 bases, and 4 bases stayed unmatched. Per germline, CDR1 SGHVS and CDR2 FNYEAQ. The CDR3 sequence is CASSFGQGPNEQFF. The CDR3, as DNA: TGTGCCAGCAGCTTTGGACAGGGACCCAATGAGCAGTTCTTC.

V and J are TRBV7-9 and TRBJ1-1; the D is unclear. Germline lookup yields CDR1 SEHNR and CDR2 FQNEAQ (reference sequence). The CDR3 sequence is 13 residues long. V lost 1 base, J lost 10 bases, and 13 bases lay in between. The CDR3 here is CASSLGLGFGAFF. The CDR3 DNA reads TGTGCCAGCAGCTTAGGTTTAGGTTTCGGAGCTTTCTTT. Drawing the rest from reference TRBV7-9 and TRBJ1-1, the complete variable domain is DTGVSQNPRHKITKRGQNVTFRCDPISEHNRLYWYRQTLGQGPEFLTYFQNEAQLEKSRLLSDRFSAERPKGSFSTLEIQRTEQGDSAMYLCASSLGLGFGAFFGQGTRLTVV.

V and J are TRBV15 and TRBJ2-2; 9 nucleotides line up with TRBD1. The J segment lost 1 base and the V segment lost 2 bases, leaving 5 bases of the junction unmatched. The CDR3 covers 17 residues. CDR1 is LNHNV and CDR2 is YYDKDF in the germline V gene (reference sequence). The CDR3 nucleotides read TGTGCCACCAGCAGACCACAGGACAGGGGGAACACCGGGGAGCTGTTTTTT. Its protein is CATSRPQDRGNTGELFF.

This clonotype was counted a few times. This rearrangement joins TRBV7-3 to TRBJ2-6, with a weak D call TRBD2 (6 bases). The CDR3 length is 14 residues. V lost 4 bases and J 3 bases, leaving 7 bases between the germline ends. In germline, CDR1 is SGHTA, CDR2 FQGTGA. DNA of the CDR3: TGTGCCAGCAGCTACGGGAGTGGGGCCAACGTCCTGACTTTC. Translation gives CASSYGSGANVLTF.

This clonotype was detected only a few times. The chain has TRBV7-9 and TRBJ2-1; D perhaps matches TRBD1 (6 bases). The V gene's germline CDR1 is SEHNR and CDR2 FQNEAQ (reference sequence). Trimming shortened V by 4 bases and J by 7 bases, and 11 bases separated the two germline ends. The CDR3 has 13 residues. CDR3 DNA sequence: TGTGCCAGCAGCTCGGACAGTGGAAATGAGCAGTTCTTC. This sequence encodes CASSSDSGNEQFF.

In this sample, this clonotype turned up a few times. The chain joins TRBV5-1 to TRBJ1-4; tentative D call: TRBD1 (6 bases). CDR1 and CDR2 from the germline V gene are SGHRS and YFSETQ. The CDR3 is 15 amino acids. Trimming cost V 4 bases and J 6 bases, with 16 bases left between them. CDR3 nucleotide sequence: TGCGCCAGCAGCCCGGAAGGGGGTTTGTATGAAAAACTGTTTTTT. It translates to CASSPEGGLYEKLFF.

This CDR3 reads CASSSRDRGGDQPQHF. The CDR3 DNA reads as TGTGCCAGTAGTTCCCGGGACAGGGGAGGAGATCAGCCCCAGCATTTT. The V and J genes are TRBV19 and TRBJ1-5; 10 positions match TRBD1. Germline values: CDR1 LNHDA, CDR2 SQIVND (reference sequence). Trimming cost V 5 bases and J 5 bases; bases outside gene matches: 9. The CDR3 has 16 residues.

The table lists this clonotype with a few counts. The V and J genes are TRBV7-2 and TRBJ2-5, with D tentatively TRBD2 (6 bases). CDR3 length: 14 amino acids. The germline V and J ends were trimmed by 5 bases and 5 bases, with 15 bases remaining between them. Looked up from germline, CDR1 is SGHTA and CDR2 is FQGNSA. DNA for the CDR3: TGTGCCAGCAGCCGAGGAGGGGTCCCCGAGACCCAGTACTTC. As protein: CASSRGGVPETQYF.

This clonotype was seen a handful of times. As DNA, the CDR3 is TGTGCCAGCAGTTCAAACAGGTTCTACAATGAGCAGTTCTTC. It codes for CASSSNRFYNEQFF. The chain recombines TRBV6-6 with TRBJ2-1; tentatively, D is TRBD1 (5 bases). Deletions cut 4 bases from V and 3 bases from J, with 10 bases between. Germline CDR1 MNHNY, CDR2 SVGAGI (reference sequence). The CDR3 runs to 14 residues.

In this sample, this clonotype turned up a few times. The chain combines TRBV7-8 with TRBJ1-2, with 8 positions matching TRBD1. CDR3 size: 13 residues. The J segment lost 8 bases and the V segment lost 5 bases, leaving 7 bases of the junction unmatched. Germline values: CDR1 SGHVS, CDR2 FQNEAQ. The CDR3 region is CASSTPGTGGYTF. The CDR3 nucleotides are TGTGCCAGCAGCACCCCCGGGACAGGAGGCTACACCTTC.

The chain has TRBV6-1 and TRBJ2-3; no firm D call. V gave up 2 bases and J gave up 0 bases, with 9 bases separating them. The CDR3 extends over 15 amino acids. The germline V gene has CDR1 MNHNS and CDR2 SASEGT. CDR3 DNA sequence: TGTGCCAGCAGTGAACTACCCTCTAGCACAGATACGCAGTATTTT. Its translation: CASSELPSSTDTQYF.

This clonotype was observed a few times. The chain has TRBV7-9 and TRBJ2-7; no clear D. This CDR3 spans 11 amino acids. V was trimmed by 5 bases and J by 5 bases, leaving 7 bases between them. CDR1 is SEHNR and CDR2 is FQNEAQ in the germline V gene (reference sequence). The CDR3 DNA reads as TGTGCCAGCAGCAAAAGTAACGAGCAGTACTTC. Protein: CASSKSNEQYF. The whole variable domain, remainder taken from reference TRBV7-9 and TRBJ2-7, is DTGVSQNPRHKITKRGQNVTFRCDPISEHNRLYWYRQTLGQGPEFLTYFQNEAQLEKSRLLSDRFSAERPKGSFSTLEIQRTEQGDSAMYLCASSKSNEQYFGPGTRLTVT.

The V and J genes are TRBV12-2 and TRBJ2-7. TRBV12-2 is a pseudogene segment. The CDR3 runs to 13 residues. The CDR3 here is CASRSTRSLEQYF. In nucleotides, the CDR3 is TGTGCAAGTCGCTCGACTCGCTCCCTCGAGCAGTACTTC.

The table lists this clonotype with a few counts. The chain carries TRBV3-1 and TRBJ1-1, with D maybe TRBD1 (5 bases). V dropped 0 bases and J dropped 1 base, with 9 bases sitting between them. Germline CDR1 is LGHDT and CDR2 is YNNKEL (reference sequence). The CDR3 has 15 amino acids. The CDR3 here is CASSQDLGANTEAFF. The CDR3 region has the DNA TGTGCCAGCAGCCAAGATTTAGGGGCGAACACTGAAGCTTTCTTT.

In its sample, this clonotype was seen a few times. At one of its ends the junction is not consistent with the germline gene, which may arise from a read error. This rearrangement joins TRBV6-7 to TRBJ1-1; possibly TRBD1 for D (6 bases). TRBV6-7 is filed as an ORF, its function uncertain. The CDR3 is made up of 15 amino acids. The CDR3 protein is CASRYYTGKNTEAFF. The DNA for the CDR3 is TGTGCCAGCAGATACTATACAGGGAAGAACACTGAAGCTTTCTTT.

The rearrangement uses TRBV19 and TRBJ2-2, with no clear D. Trimming pared 5 bases from V and 4 bases from J, leaving 8 bases between. The CDR3 loop spans 13 amino acids. The V gene's germline CDR1 is LNHDA and CDR2 SQIVND (reference sequence). DNA of the CDR3: TGTGCCAGTAGTTATCAGAGCACCGGGGAGCTGTTTTTT. Its protein product is CASSYQSTGELFF.